This TCR beta chain was identified in a study of cytomegalovirus exposure and HLA in healthy donors (dated by TCRdb to 2016 to 2017). At the level of the whole study: An earlier analysis of approximately 550 of the donors reported 250 to 300 Gb of sequence data and 100 million to 140 million unique TCR beta sequences from some 180 million T cells. An early release covering some 640 HLA-typed donors comprised 250 to 350 gigabases of sequencing data and approximately 85 million unique TCR sequences. Of the roughly 400 genotyped donors, 81% fell in the genetic ancestry cluster associated with self-reported Caucasian donors. The study aimed to test whether cataloging public T cell receptors could reveal signatures of past pathogen exposure. Using immunosequencing, the study profiled T cell repertoires from approximately 700 subjects and related those repertoires to cytomegalovirus serostatus. Along with the approximately 650-subject first cohort, a separate validation cohort of some 130 different subjects was used. To predict cytomegalovirus infection status, the study brought together high-throughput TCR immunosequencing, statistical association of individual TCRs with disease status, and machine learning. In a later analysis, previously published TCR beta repertoires from 500 to 750 donors were re-analyzed and high-resolution HLA genotyping was added so that TCR occurrence patterns could be studied. Rather than using new phenotypic data, the later analysis identified candidate immune exposures from TCR beta sequences and from how often those sequences occurred across donors. An earlier analysis of around 580 of the donors used high-throughput TCR beta sequencing to judge whether each TCR beta V gene segment behaved as functional or pseudogenic. Donor age, sex, ethnicity and CMV serostatus were compiled together with the repertoire data. A later genetic analysis took genome-wide SNP genotypes for about 55% of the roughly 670 donors and used that subset as a discovery cohort. All discovery cohort repertoires had been generated using a single sequencing platform. Class I and class II HLA loci were covered by the typing at four-digit resolution. The number of donors typed differed by locus, with about 620-630 for A, B, C, DRB1 and DQB1, more than 500 for DQA1, 606 for DPA1, and about 450 for DPB1. Five DR-DQ haplotypes were treated as single units for association and clustering because of strong linkage in the cohort. Across approximately 400 genotyped donors of the cohort, an average of roughly 250,000 unique TCR beta nucleotide sequences per donor were sequenced, and roughly 20% of those sequences were non-productive. Study-wide conclusions, independent of this receptor: Across donors, most TCR sequences were observed very rarely, whereas some public TCRs were present in many individuals. In a later analysis, HLA-associated TCR beta chains showed more clonal expansion and lower generation probabilities than non-associated chains that were equally common. Because HLA typing was unavailable for some donors at each locus, only the typed subset was used in association tests. Several of the top co-occurrence clusters appeared to be linked to parvovirus B19, influenza, CMV and Epstein-Barr virus, according to a later analysis. Over 15 rarely observed V segments, including chromosome 9 orphons, were excluded from the earlier analysis of about 600 of the donors because counts were too low. A later genetic analysis associated a missense DCLRE1C variant with V-gene and J-gene trimming of TCR beta chains, and an independent cohort replicated the association. Compared with the approximately 670-donor mean, donors in an Asian-associated ancestry cluster had fewer N-insertions in productive TCRs, according to a later genetic analysis. The study gave a list of about 150 TCR beta chains associated with cytomegalovirus. Presence/absence analyses assumed roughly uniform sequencing depth across donors, an assumption that may not hold. The authors suggested that the approach could potentially be extended to other disease states and immunological phenotypes. A later analysis found that most CMV-associated TCR beta chains appeared HLA-restricted, with HLA associations seemingly driven largely by CMV exposure. A later analysis found that TCR association rates varied across HLA loci, with DRB1 alleles showing the most associated TCRs and HLA-C alleles the fewest. In a later analysis, some 18,000 TCR beta sequences were associated with specific HLA alleles at a false discovery rate of 0.05. A further reported finding was that TCR beta sequences accurately predicted the HLA-A and HLA-B alleles for most subjects in the first cohort. Cytomegalovirus status was reported to be diagnosed by the classifier with high specificity and sensitivity in both the original and validation cohorts. Linkage disequilibrium might explain the correlated functional status among segregating V segments, but an unknown experimental factor could not be ruled out. This cohort had only TCR beta chains sequenced, and the lack of alpha or paired-chain data limited which features could be detected. An earlier analysis of around 540 of the donors showed that most TCR beta V segments appeared in productive rearrangements either about 87% or about 30% of the time, which broadly matched IMGT annotations. For the cohort, immune exposure information was limited to CMV serostatus. The sequencing pipeline was judged likely to have produced a cluster of highly shared sequence variants as a technical artifact. Strong co-occurrence of HLA alleles, especially DR and DQ, made assigning TCR associations to individual alleles difficult. A few of the identified cytomegalovirus-associated TCR beta chains were confirmed in vitro to be specific for cytomegalovirus antigens.

The cohort consisted of 650 to 700 healthy bone marrow donors. All cohort members were sampled while nominally healthy, although unrecorded immune exposures were likely present. Of the approximately 670 cohort members, 289 had a positive CMV serostatus and just over 350 had a negative one, while no CMV serostatus was recorded for the donor. Each donor provided a peripheral blood sample, and peripheral blood mononuclear cells were used for TCR beta sequencing. The Qiagen DNeasy Blood Extraction Kit was used to extract genomic DNA from the blood cell samples. Worth noting for this clone: Its antigen remains unidentified. No much larger clone is present one base from it, and per-base qualities are unavailable.

Libraries were made using the immunoSEQ multiplex PCR assay. The multiplex PCR relied on a mix of 60 forward primers for TCR Vbeta segments and 13 reverse primers for TCR Jbeta segments. A multiplex PCR assay on genomic DNA amplified the CDR3 region of rearranged TCR beta genes. The Illumina HiSeq System was used to sequence the amplified TCR beta libraries as 87-base-pair reads. In the source study's methods: Across the 670 or so repertoires, a later analysis counted roughly 84 million unique TCR beta chains, approximately 12 million of which were shared by at least two donors. Raw reads were error-corrected and collapsed into unique sequences with a nearest-neighbor algorithm that merged closely related sequences to remove PCR and sequencing errors. V, D and J gene segments were assigned by aligning CDR3 sequences to IMGT reference sequences. For a sequence to be retained, a match of at least six nucleotides to both a V gene segment and a J gene segment was required. A rearrangement counted as productive if the CDR3 had no stop codons and remained in frame with V and J, and every other rearrangement counted as non-productive. Following IMGT convention, CDR3 was defined as the stretch from the second conserved V-encoded cysteine up to the conserved J-encoded phenylalanine. Sequences without an unambiguous match to a single V gene segment were excluded from the earlier analysis of about 600 of the donors. In an earlier analysis of several hundred of the donors, V segments were called functional above 56.7% productive rearrangements and were called segregating when the between-donor standard deviation exceeded 5%. To diagnose cytomegalovirus status from the catalog of TCR beta chain sequences, a statistical classification framework was built. In a later analysis, V and J genes were assigned by comparing TCR nucleotide sequences against IMGT/GENE-DB human TR gene sequences. Using the TCRdist pipeline, a later analysis assigned CDR3 sequences along with most-parsimonious VDJ recombination scenarios. In a later analysis, every TCR beta chain was defined by the combination of its CDR3 amino acid sequence and its V-gene family, and reads without a unique V-gene family were dropped. In a later analysis, 450 to 600 highly shared, low-generation-probability nucleotide sequences were removed to address suspected cross-contamination and a sequencing artifact. In a later analysis, a clonal expansion index for each public chain was calculated from normalized within-repertoire ranks of inferred template counts. A later analysis computed generation probabilities with a VDJ recombination model fitted to out-of-frame rearrangements, and checked the results against IGoR. In a later analysis, TCR-TCR, TCR-HLA and TCR-CMV co-occurrence was scored with hypergeometric tests, and a repertoire-size bias correction was applied to TCR pairs. False discovery rates were estimated in a later analysis by permuting HLA or CMV assignments 20 times. In a later analysis, co-occurring TCRs were grouped with DBSCAN, and TCRdist sequence similarity was added when clustering was performed within HLA-allele-positive subsets. Repertoires with fewer than 30,000 or more than 120,000 public chains were left out of co-occurrence clustering, as were about five repertoires with anomalous nucleotide sharing. TCRdb mirrors the immuneACCESS table, restricted to in-frame sequences. Some clones are absent from its copies; in checked studies, under half trace to an unresolved V gene, and the reason for the others is unknown. V and J calls and clone size are as listed in that table; D and trimming were resolved from the DNA. The sample table records about 130,000 clones; over 60% of these occur just once. The ten largest clones represent approximately 0.93% of the sample.

The TCR sequence derives from a human donor in good health. The sample taken for sequencing was PBMCs.

The CDR3 in this case is CASSFGQTWAFF. At the DNA level, the sequence is TGTGCCAGCAGCTTCGGACAGACCTGGGCTTTCTTT. The V gene is TRBV11-2 and the J gene is TRBJ1-1; perhaps TRBD1 is the D gene, with 6 bases matching. Trimming costs V 3 bases and J 11 bases, and their ends lie 13 bases apart. Spanning cysteine to phenylalanine, the CDR3 consists of 12 amino acids. Only CDR3 DNA is held: 36 bases, read in frame from base 1. From the germline V gene, CDR1 is SGHAT and CDR2 is FQNNGV. The entire variable domain, with the stretches around the CDR3 drawn from the reference TRBV11-2 and TRBJ1-1 proteins, is EAGVAQSPRYKIIEKRQSVAFWCNPISGHATLYWYQQILGQGPKLLIQFQNNGVVDDSQLPKDRFSAERLKGVDSTLKIQPAKLEDSAVYLCASSFGQTWAFFGQGTRLTVV.